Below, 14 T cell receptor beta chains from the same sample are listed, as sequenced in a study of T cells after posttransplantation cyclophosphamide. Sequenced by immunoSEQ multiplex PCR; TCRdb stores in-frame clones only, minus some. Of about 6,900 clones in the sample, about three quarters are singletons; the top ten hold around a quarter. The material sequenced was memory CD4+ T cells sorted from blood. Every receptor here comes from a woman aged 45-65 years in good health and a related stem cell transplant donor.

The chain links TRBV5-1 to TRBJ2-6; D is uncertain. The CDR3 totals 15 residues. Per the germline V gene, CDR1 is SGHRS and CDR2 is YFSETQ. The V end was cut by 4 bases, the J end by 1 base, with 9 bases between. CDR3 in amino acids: CASSPTDSGANVLTF. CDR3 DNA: TGCGCCAGCAGCCCAACAGATTCTGGGGCCAACGTCCTGACTTTC.

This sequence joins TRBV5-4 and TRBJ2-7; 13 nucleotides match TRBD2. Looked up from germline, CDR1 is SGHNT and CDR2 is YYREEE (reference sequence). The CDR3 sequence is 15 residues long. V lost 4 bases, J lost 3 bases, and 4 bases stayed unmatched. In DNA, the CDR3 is TGTGCCAGCAGCCCTGGACTAGCGGGAGACTACGAGCAGTACTTC. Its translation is CASSPGLAGDYEQYF.

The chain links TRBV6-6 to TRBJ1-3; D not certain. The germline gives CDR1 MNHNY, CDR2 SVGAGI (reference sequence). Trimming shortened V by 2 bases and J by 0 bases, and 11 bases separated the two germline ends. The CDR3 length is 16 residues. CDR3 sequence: CASSYPPRGSGNTIYF. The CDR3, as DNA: TGTGCCAGCAGTTACCCCCCACGGGGCTCTGGAAACACCATATATTTT.

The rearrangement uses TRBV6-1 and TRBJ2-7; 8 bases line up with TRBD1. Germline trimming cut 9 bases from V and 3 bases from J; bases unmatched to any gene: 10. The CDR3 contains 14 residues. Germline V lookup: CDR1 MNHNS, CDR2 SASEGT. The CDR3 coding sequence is TGTGCCAGTCGGAGGGACAGGAATAACTACGAGCAGTACTTC. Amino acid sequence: CASRRDRNNYEQYF.

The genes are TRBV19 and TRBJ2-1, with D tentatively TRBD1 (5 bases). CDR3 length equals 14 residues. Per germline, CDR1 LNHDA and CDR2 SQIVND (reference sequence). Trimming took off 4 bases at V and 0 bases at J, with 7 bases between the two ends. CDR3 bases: TGTGCCAGTAGTAGGGGCAGCTCCTACAATGAGCAGTTCTTC. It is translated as CASSRGSSYNEQFF.

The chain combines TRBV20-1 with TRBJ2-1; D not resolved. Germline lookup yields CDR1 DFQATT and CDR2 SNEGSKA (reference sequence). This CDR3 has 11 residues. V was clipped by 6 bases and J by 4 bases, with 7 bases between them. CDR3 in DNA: TGCAGTGCCCTTCCGTACAATGAGCAGTTCTTC. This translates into CSALPYNEQFF.

The DNA of the CDR3 is TGTGCCAGCAGCTCCACTAGCGGGATCTACAATGAGCAGTTCTTC. Its protein is CASSSTSGIYNEQFF. The J gene is TRBJ2-1, the V gene TRBV11-1, with TRBD2 matching 10 bases. The CDR3 is made up of 15 amino acids. Germline-derived CDR1 and CDR2 are SGHAT and FQDESV (reference sequence). The V segment lost 4 bases and the J segment 3 bases; nucleotides outside the gene matches: 3.

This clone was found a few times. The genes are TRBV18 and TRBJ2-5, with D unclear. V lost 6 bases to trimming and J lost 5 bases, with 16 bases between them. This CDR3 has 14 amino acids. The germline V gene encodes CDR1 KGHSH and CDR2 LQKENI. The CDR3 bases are TGTGCCAGCTCCCCCGGCGTGGTGCGGGAGACCCAGTACTTC. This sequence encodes CASSPGVVRETQYF. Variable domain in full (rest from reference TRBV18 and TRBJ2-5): NAGVMQNPRHLVRRRGQEARLRCSPMKGHSHVYWYRQLPEEGLKFMVYLQKENIIDESGMPKERFSAEFPKEGPSILRIQQVVRGDSAAYFCASSPGVVRETQYFGPGTRLLVL.

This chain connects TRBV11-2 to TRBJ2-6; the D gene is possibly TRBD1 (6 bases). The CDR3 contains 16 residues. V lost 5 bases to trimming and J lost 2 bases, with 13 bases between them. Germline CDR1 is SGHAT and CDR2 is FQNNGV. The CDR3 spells CASSVSSGAGANVLTF. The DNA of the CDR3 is TGTGCCAGCAGCGTGAGTTCAGGGGCTGGGGCCAACGTCCTGACTTTC.

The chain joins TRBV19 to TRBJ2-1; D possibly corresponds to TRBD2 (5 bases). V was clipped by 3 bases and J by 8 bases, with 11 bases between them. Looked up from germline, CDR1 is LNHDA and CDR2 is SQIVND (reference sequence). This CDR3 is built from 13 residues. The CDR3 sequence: CASSMMKRDEQFF. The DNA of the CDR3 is TGTGCCAGTAGTATGATGAAGAGGGATGAGCAGTTCTTC.

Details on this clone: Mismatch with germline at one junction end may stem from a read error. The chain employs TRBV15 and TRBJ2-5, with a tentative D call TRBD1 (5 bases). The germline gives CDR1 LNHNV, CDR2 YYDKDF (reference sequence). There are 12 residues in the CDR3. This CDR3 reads CATSRGRETVNF. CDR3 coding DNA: TGTGCCACCAGCAGAGGACGAGAGACAGTAAACTTC.

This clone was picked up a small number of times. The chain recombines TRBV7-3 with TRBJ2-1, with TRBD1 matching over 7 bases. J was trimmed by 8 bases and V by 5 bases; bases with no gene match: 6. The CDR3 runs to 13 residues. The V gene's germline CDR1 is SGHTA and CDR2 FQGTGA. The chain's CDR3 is CASSMTGNHEQFF. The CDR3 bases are TGTGCCAGCAGCATGACAGGGAACCATGAGCAGTTCTTC. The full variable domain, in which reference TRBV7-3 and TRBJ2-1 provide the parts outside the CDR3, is GAGVSQTPSNKVTEKGKYVELRCDPISGHTALYWYRQSLGQGPEFLIYFQGTGAADDSGLPNDRFFAVRPEGSVSTLKIQRTERGDSAVYLCASSMTGNHEQFFGPGTRLTVL.

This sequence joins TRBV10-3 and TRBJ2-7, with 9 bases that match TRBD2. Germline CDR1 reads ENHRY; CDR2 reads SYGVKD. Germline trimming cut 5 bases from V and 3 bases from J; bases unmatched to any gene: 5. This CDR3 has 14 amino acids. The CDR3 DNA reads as TGTGCCATCAGTTCCGGGACTAGCAACTACGAGCAGTACTTC. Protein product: CAISSGTSNYEQYF.

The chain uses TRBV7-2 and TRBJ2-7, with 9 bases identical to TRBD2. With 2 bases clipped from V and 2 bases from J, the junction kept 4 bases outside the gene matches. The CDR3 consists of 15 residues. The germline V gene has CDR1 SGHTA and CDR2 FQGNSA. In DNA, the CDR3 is TGTGCCAGCAGCTTAAGAGCGGGAGGCCCCTACGAGCAGTACTTC. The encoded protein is CASSLRAGGPYEQYF.